This T cell receptor beta chain was sequenced during a study of OX40 agonist ivuxolimab in advanced cancers. Study-wide results and caveats: CD8+ T cells showed, on average, more clonal expansion than CD4+ cells.

Libraries were prepared by immunoSEQ multiplex PCR; TCRdb keeps only in-frame clonotypes and omits some of them. This repertoire shows more than 35,000 clones, 84% found once; its top ten account for about 15%. By share of the sample, this clone is medium-sized (0.01 to 0.1%). Its specificity is not known. Trimming at V came to 5 bases and at J to 2 bases, leaving 8 bases not matched to a gene. The CDR3 sequence is 16 residues long. Germline V gene data show CDR1 as SGHVS and CDR2 as FNYEAQ. The input for sequencing was CD4+ or CD8+ T cells sorted from blood, taken in a trial of the OX40 agonist ivuxolimab. V gene TRBV7-6 combines with J gene TRBJ2-7, with TRBD2 matching 11 bases. This clonotype was sampled from an adult with an advanced solid tumor such as melanoma, head and neck, liver or kidney cancer. The chain's CDR3 is CASSPGTSGMTYEQYF. CDR3 DNA sequence: TGTGCCAGCAGCCCCGGGACTAGCGGAATGACCTACGAGCAGTACTTC.